This note documents a single T cell receptor beta chain sequence. What antigen it recognizes has not been identified. The junction shows a germline mismatch at one end, possibly a read error. TCRbeta-specific cDNA was reverse-transcribed from around 0.45 ug total RNA using a constant-region primer and ProtoScript II reverse transcriptase. Construction of the TCRbeta libraries relied on three nested rounds of multiplex PCR, following a slightly modified ARM-PCR procedure. The first two PCR rounds used multiplex TRBV1-TRBV30 forward primers with a Cbeta reverse primer, each for approximately 10 cycles. Sample barcodes and Illumina adapters were added in a final 25-cycle PCR with Deep VentR polymerase. Before sequencing, amplicons of 200-500 bp were purified from gel using a QIAquick gel extraction kit. The TCRbeta amplicons were sequenced with 250-bp paired-end reads on an Illumina HiSeq 2500. Regarding the original processing steps: Trimmomatic v0.33 was used to quality-trim the reads, and FLASH v1.2.11 was used to merge paired reads so that full CDR3 sequences could be recovered. V, D and J germline segments were assigned to the rearranged TCRbeta sequences using MiGEC v1.2.1b. Clonotype statistics and Shannon-Wiener diversity indices were computed with VDJtools v1.0.0. To reduce sampling bias, subsequent analyses other than the diversity analysis used only the 250 most abundant clonotypes in each sample. The raw public data were reprocessed by TCRdb itself: fastp quality trimming at Q25, MiXCR clonotype calling, in-frame beta chains only. Merged by CDR3 protein, the rows form single entries marked with the most common genes and DNA. The V and J calls, along with clone size, are taken from TCRdb and not from the paper's own processing. In this sample the table shows under 90,000 distinct CDR3 sequences, around 70% of which occur a single time. The ten largest clonotypes hold 15% to 20% of the sample.

This sample was included in a study of tumor-infiltrating lymphocytes in primary liver carcinoma (dated by TCRdb to 2015 to 2018). For the study in its entirety: Of the five patients (three men and two women, aged 30 to 69 years), four had hepatocellular carcinoma and one had combined HCC and intrahepatic cholangiocarcinoma. The five patients had tumors of stage T1-T3 N0M0, with maximum diameters ranging from about 4.2 to 11 cm. Roughly 3.5 to 7.5 million productive TCRbeta reads were obtained per sample, and no significant difference in read depth was found between tissue types. The study combined TCRbeta repertoire sequencing, expression microarrays and whole-exome sequencing across five regions of each liver tumor, with adjacent normal tissue and blood. A total of approximately 35 specimens from 5 patients, comprising roughly 25 tumor regions, 5 adjacent noncancerous liver tissues and 5 peripheral blood samples, were covered by TCRbeta repertoire sequencing. To link TCRbeta repertoire diversity with the local molecular phenotype, the approximately 27 tumor region samples were profiled using Agilent mRNA microarrays. Repertoires from technical replicates were highly reproducible, with mean shared-clone rates roughly 0.89 and correlation coefficients above 0.98.

Without any cell sorting, total RNA and DNA were extracted together from around 18-30 mg of bulk tissue using the AllPrep DNA/RNA mini kit. Surgical resection was performed in China between November 2015 and 2016 on roughly 5 patients with histopathologically diagnosed primary liver carcinoma. At the time of sampling, the patients were treatment-naive and had chronic HBV infection. Five spatially separated regions were sampled from each tumor: the superior, inferior, left-lateral and right-lateral poles, plus the tumor centre. More than 80% viable tumor cells were found by histology in every tumor sample. Pieces of fresh tumor and adjacent tissue were cut in half, with one half kept in RNAlater at -80 degrees C and the other half sent for histology. From its cysteine to its phenylalanine, the CDR3 spans 12 amino acids. Only CDR3 DNA is held: 36 bases, read in frame from base 1. The germline V gene specifies MNHEY as CDR1 and SVGEGT as CDR2.

Points the paper makes about the study in general: Pairs of tumor regions showed greater repertoire overlap (mean about 36%) than tumor-adjacent pairs (about 17%) or tumor-blood pairs (roughly 14%), which is consistent with antigen-driven expansion. With just five or six patients in the study, the authors point out that the findings should be validated in a larger study. Because the samples were bulk and unsorted, CD4+ and CD8+ T cell repertoires could not be compared. Compared with blood, tumors had a significantly larger share of the repertoire taken up by the top 250 clones (p = 0.039). Only roughly 7-24% of top clones appeared in all five regions of a tumor, which suggests that tumor-infiltrating T cells are spatially heterogeneous. Because only the TCR beta chain was sequenced and unpaired alpha chains were not captured, true repertoire diversity is likely underestimated.

This TCR was recovered from a man between 40 and 49 years old with primary liver carcinoma and hepatitis B virus infection. This receptor chain uses TRBV6-2 or TRBV6-3 and TRBJ2-3; no D segment can be confidently identified. Sequenced input: liver tumor tissue from sampling region 1. This sample's cell subset or site label indicates: tumor region T1, superior pole. CDR3 protein: CGSSAYTDTQYF. Read as DNA, the sequence is TGTGGCAGCAGTGCCTACACAGACACGCAGTATTTT.